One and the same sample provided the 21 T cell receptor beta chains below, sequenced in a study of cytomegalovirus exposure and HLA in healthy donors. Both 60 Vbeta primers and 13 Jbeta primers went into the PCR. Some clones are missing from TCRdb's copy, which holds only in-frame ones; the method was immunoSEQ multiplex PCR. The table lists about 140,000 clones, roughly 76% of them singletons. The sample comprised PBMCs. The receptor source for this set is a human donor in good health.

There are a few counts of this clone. The CDR3 region is CASSHGPGTEGETQYF. The DNA for the CDR3 is TGCGCCAGCAGCCACGGCCCGGGGACAGAAGGAGAGACCCAGTACTTC. The chain joins TRBV4-1 to TRBJ2-5; TRBD1 agrees at 7 bases. The V gene end was trimmed by 3 bases and the J gene end by 4 bases; junction bases not matched to a gene: 11. Germline CDR1 and CDR2: MGHRA and YSYEKL. This CDR3 is built from 16 residues.

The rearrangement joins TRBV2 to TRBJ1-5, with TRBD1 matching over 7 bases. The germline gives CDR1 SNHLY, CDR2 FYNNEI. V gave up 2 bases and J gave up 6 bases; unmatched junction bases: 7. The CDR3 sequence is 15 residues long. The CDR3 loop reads CASSELQGIGQPQHF. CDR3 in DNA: TGTGCCAGCAGTGAATTACAGGGGATAGGTCAGCCCCAGCATTTT.

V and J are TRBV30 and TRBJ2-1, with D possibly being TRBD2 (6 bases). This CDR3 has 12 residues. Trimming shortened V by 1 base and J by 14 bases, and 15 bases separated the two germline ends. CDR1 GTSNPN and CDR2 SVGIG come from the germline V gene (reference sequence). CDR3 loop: CAWSDPPGGEFF. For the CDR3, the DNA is TGTGCCTGGAGTGACCCCCCCGGAGGGGAGTTCTTC.

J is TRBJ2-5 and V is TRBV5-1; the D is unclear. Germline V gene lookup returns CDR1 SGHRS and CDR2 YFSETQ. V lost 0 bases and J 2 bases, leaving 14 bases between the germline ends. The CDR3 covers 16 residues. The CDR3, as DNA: TGCGCCAGCAGCTTGGTGCCATCCCTCGGGCAAGAGACCCAGTACTTC. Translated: CASSLVPSLGQETQYF.

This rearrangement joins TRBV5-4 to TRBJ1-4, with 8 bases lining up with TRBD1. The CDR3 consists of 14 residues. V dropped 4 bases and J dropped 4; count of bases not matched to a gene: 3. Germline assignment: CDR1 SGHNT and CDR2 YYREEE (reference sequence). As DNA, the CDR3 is TGTGCCAGCAGCCCGACAGGGGATAATGAAAAACTGTTTTTT. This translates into CASSPTGDNEKLFF.

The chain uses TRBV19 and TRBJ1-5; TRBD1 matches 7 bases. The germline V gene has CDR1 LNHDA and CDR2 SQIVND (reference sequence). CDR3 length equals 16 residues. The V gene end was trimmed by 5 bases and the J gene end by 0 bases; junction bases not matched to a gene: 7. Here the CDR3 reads CASSPGTVNSNQPQHF. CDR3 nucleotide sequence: TGTGCCAGTAGTCCCGGGACAGTTAATAGCAATCAGCCCCAGCATTTT. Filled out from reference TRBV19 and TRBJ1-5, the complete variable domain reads DGGITQSPKYLFRKEGQNVTLSCEQNLNHDAMYWYRQDPGQGLRLIYYSQIVNDFQKGDIAEGYSVSREKKESFPLTVTSAQKNPTAFYLCASSPGTVNSNQPQHFGDGTRLSIL.

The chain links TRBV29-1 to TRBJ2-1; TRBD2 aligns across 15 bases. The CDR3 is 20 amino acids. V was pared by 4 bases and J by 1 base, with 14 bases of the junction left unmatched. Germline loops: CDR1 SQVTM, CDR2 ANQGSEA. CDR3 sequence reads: CSVAGSLRTSGRASYNEQFF. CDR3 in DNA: TGCAGCGTTGCCGGGTCCCTTCGGACTAGCGGGAGGGCGTCCTACAATGAGCAGTTCTTC.

As DNA, the CDR3 is TGCGCCAGCAGCCCACGGACAACCGGGGGGGAGACCCAGTACTTC. Protein: CASSPRTTGGETQYF. The gene calls are TRBV5-1 and TRBJ2-5, with 7 positions matching TRBD2. CDR3 length: 15 amino acids. Germline-derived CDR1 and CDR2 are SGHRS and YFSETQ. The junction had 11 bases not matched to a gene; V was cut back by 4 bases and J by 5 bases.

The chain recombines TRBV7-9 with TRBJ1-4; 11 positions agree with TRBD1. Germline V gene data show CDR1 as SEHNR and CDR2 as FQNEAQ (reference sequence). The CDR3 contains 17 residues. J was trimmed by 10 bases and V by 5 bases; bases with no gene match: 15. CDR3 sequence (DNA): TGTGCCAGCAGCGAAGGGACAGGGGGTAATAATGACGGAAAACTGTTTTTT. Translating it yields CASSEGTGGNNDGKLFF. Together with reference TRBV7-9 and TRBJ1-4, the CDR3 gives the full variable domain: DTGVSQNPRHKITKRGQNVTFRCDPISEHNRLYWYRQTLGQGPEFLTYFQNEAQLEKSRLLSDRFSAERPKGSFSTLEIQRTEQGDSAMYLCASSEGTGGNNDGKLFFGSGTQLSVL.

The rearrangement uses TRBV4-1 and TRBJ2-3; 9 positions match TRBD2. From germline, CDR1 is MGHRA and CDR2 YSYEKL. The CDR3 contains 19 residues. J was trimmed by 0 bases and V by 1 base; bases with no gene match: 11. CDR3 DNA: TGCGCCAGCAGCCAAGGACGGGGCGGGGGGGCTGGAAGCACAGATACGCAGTATTTT. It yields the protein CASSQGRGGGAGSTDTQYF.

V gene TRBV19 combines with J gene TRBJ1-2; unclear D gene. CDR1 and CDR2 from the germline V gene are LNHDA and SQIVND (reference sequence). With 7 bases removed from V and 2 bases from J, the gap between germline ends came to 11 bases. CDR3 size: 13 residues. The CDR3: CASIGPGNYGYTF. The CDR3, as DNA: TGTGCCAGTATCGGCCCGGGAAACTATGGCTACACCTTC.

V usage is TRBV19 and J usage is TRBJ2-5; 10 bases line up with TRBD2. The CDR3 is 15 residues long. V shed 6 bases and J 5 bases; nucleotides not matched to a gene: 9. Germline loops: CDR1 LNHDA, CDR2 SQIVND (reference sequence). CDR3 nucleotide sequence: TGTGCCAGTAGACCCGGGGGAGCGGGAGGGGAGACCCAGTACTTC. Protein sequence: CASRPGGAGGETQYF.

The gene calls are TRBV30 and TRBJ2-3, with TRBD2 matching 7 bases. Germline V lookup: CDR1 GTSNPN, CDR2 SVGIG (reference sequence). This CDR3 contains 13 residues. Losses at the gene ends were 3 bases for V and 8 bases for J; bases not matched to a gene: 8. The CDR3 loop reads CAWSIGEGSTQYF. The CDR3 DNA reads TGTGCCTGGAGCATAGGGGAGGGAAGTACGCAGTATTTT.

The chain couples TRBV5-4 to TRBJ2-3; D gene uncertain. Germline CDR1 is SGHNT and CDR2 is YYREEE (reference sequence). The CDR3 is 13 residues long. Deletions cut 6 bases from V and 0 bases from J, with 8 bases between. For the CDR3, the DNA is TGTGCCAGCACCCCAGATAGCACAGATACGCAGTATTTT. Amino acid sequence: CASTPDSTDTQYF.

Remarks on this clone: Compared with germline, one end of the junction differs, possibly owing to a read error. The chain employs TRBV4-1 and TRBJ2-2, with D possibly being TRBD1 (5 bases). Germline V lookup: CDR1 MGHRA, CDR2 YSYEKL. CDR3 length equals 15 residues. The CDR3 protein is CASSQGALDTGELFF. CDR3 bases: TGCGCCAGCAGTCAAGGGGCCCTCGACACCGGGGAGCTGTTTTTT.

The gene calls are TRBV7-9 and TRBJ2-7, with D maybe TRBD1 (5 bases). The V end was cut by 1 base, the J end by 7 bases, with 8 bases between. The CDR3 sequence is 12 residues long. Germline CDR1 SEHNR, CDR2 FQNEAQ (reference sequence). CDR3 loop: CASSLGGLEQYF. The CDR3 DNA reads TGTGCCAGCAGCTTAGGGGGCCTAGAGCAGTACTTC.

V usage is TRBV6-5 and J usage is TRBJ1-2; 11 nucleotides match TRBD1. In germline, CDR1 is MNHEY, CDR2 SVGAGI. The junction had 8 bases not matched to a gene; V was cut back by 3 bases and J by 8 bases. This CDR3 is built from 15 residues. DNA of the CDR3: TGTGCCAGCAGTTATGGCGGACAGGGGGCAAGAGGCTACACCTTC. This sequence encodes CASSYGGQGARGYTF.

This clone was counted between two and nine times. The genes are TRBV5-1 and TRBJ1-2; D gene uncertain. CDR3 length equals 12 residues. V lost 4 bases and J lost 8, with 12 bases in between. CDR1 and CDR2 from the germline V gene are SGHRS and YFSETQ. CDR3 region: CASSLGRGGYTF. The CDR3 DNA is TGCGCCAGCAGCCTTGGACGGGGAGGCTACACCTTC.

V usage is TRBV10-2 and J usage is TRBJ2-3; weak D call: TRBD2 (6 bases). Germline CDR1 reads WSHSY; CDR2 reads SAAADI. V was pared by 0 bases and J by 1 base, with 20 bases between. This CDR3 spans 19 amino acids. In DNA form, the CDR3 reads TGCGCCAGCAGTGAGTCGGGACTGGGAACCCCAGCGGGCACAGATACGCAGTATTTT. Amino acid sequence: CASSESGLGTPAGTDTQYF.

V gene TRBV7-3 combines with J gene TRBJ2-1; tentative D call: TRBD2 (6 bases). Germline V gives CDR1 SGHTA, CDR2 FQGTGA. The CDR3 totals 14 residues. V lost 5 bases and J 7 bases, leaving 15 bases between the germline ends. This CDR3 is CASSPGTQSNEQFF. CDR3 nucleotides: TGTGCCAGCAGCCCCGGGACTCAGTCAAATGAGCAGTTCTTC.

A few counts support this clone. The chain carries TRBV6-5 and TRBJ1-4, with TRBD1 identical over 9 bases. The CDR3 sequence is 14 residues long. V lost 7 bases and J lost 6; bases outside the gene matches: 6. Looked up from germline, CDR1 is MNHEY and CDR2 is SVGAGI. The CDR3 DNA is TGTGCCAGCACTACAGGGGGCGCGTATGAAAAACTGTTTTTT. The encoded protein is CASTTGGAYEKLFF.